This TCR beta chain came from a study of blood T cell repertoires in COVID-19. Study-level background: Samples of COVID-19 (acute and convalescent) were obtained from the United States, Italy and Spain. T cells, B-cell-depleted T cells, or PBMCs supplied cDNA or gDNA.

Per the original data handling: Researchers report that nucleated cell counts were estimated from reference gene primer amplification. Here immunoSEQ multiplex PCR was the method, and the copy in TCRdb shows in-frame clones only, minus some. V and J calls and clone size are given by that table; D and trimming were obtained from the DNA. This table has 85,000 to 130,000 clones, 80% to 95% appearing once. CDR1 and CDR2 from the germline V gene are SGHTS and YDEGEE. The length of the CDR3 is 14 residues. Between the trimmed V and J ends, which lost 0 bases and 0 bases, there was a span of 5 bases. The chain has TRBV5-8 and TRBJ2-3; no clear D gene. The specimen sequenced was peripheral blood. This clonotype originated in a man between 65 and 79 years old with acute or convalescent COVID-19. For the CDR3, the DNA is TGTGCCAGCAGCTTGGTTAGCAGCACAGATACGCAGTATTTT. Protein sequence: CASSLVSSTDTQYF.